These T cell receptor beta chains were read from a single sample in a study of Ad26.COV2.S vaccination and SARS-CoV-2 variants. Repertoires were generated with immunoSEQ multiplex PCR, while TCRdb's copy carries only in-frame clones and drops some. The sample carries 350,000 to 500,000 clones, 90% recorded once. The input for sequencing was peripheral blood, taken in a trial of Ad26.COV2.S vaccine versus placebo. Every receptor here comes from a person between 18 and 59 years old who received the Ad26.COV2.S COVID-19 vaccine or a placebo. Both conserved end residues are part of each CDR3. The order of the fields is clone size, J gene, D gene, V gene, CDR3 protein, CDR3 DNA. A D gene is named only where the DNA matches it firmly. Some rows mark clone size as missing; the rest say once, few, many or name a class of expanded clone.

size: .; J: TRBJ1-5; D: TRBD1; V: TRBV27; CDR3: CASRDRGIGSNQPQHF; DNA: TGTGCCAGTAGGGACAGGGGAATTGGTAGCAATCAGCCCCAGCATTTT
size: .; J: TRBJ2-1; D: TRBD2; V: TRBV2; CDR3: CAIIPTLWASGSNNEQFF; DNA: TGTGCCATTATCCCGACCCTATGGGCTAGCGGGAGTAACAATGAGCAGTTCTTC
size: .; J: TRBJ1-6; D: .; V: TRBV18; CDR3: CASSPSAQGSNSPLHF; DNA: TGTGCCAGCTCACCAAGTGCACAGGGCTCGAATTCACCCCTCCACTTT
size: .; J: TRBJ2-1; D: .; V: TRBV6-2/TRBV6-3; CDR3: CASSYLGEGVYNEQFF; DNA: TGTGCCAGCAGTTATTTAGGGGAGGGGGTGTACAATGAGCAGTTCTTC
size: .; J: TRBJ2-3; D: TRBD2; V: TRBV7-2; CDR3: CASSYQRDVGTQYF; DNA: TGTGCCAGCAGCTACCAGCGGGATGTGGGAACGCAGTATTTT
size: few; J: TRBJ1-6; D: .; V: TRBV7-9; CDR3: CASSRGNSPLHF; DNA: TGTGCCAGCAGCCGGGGCAATTCACCCCTCCACTTT
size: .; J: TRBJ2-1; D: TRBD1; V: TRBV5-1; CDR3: CASSLEAGGSYNEQFF; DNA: TGCGCCAGCAGCTTGGAGGCAGGGGGCTCCTACAATGAGCAGTTCTTC
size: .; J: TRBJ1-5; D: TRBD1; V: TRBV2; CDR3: CASSEGEQGWGNQPQHF; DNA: TGTGCCAGCAGTGAAGGGGAACAGGGGTGGGGAAATCAGCCCCAGCATTTT
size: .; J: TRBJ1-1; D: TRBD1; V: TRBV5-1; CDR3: CASSGTGLFNTEAFF; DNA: TGCGCCAGCAGCGGGACAGGGCTGTTTAACACTGAAGCTTTCTTT
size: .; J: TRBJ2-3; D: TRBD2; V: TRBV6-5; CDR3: CASSGLAGTDTQYF; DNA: TGTGCCAGCAGCGGACTAGCGGGCACAGATACGCAGTATTTT
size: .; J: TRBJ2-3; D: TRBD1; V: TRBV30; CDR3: CAWRDFSGTGRWDTDTQYF; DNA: TGTGCCTGGAGGGACTTTTCCGGGACAGGGCGATGGGACACAGATACGCAGTATTTT
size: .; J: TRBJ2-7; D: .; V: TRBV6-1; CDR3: CASSDGWGYEQYF; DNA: TGTGCCAGCAGTGATGGTTGGGGCTACGAGCAGTACTTC
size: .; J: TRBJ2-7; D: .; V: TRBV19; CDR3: CASSIDSSVYEQYF; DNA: TGTGCCAGTAGTATAGATAGTAGCGTCTACGAGCAGTACTTC
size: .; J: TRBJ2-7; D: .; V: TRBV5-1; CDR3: CASSLASQDYRYEQYF; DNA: TGCGCCAGCAGCTTGGCATCGCAGGACTACCGCTACGAGCAGTACTTC
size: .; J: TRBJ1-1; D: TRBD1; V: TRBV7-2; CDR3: CASSLTGGDGTEAFF; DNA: TGTGCCAGCAGCTTAACAGGGGGTGACGGGACTGAAGCTTTCTTT
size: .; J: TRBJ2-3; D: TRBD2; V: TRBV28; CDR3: CASSFWGEGTDTQYF; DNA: TGTGCCAGCAGTTTTTGGGGGGAGGGGACAGATACGCAGTATTTT
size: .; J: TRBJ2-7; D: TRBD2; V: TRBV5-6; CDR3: CASSLRGGSSYEQYF; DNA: TGTGCCAGCAGCTTGAGGGGCGGGAGCTCCTACGAGCAGTACTTC
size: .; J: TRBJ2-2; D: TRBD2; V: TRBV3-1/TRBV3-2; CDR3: CASSPSGSGTGELFF; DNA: TGTGCCAGCAGCCCCAGCGGGAGTGGCACCGGGGAGCTGTTTTTT
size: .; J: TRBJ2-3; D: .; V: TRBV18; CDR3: CASSPWPGRTDTQYF; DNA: TGTGCCAGCTCACCATGGCCAGGGAGGACAGATACGCAGTATTTT
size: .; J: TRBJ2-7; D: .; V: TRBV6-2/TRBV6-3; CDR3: CASSYPGLSTYEQYF; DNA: TGTGCCAGCAGTTATCCGGGACTGTCGACCTACGAGCAGTACTTC
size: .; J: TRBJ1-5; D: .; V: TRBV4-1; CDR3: CASSQDLADQPQHF; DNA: TGCGCCAGCAGCCAAGATCTCGCGGATCAGCCCCAGCATTTT
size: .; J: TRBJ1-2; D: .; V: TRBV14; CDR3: CASSQDGGTYYGYTF; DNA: TGTGCCAGCAGCCAAGATGGAGGGACCTACTATGGCTACACCTTC
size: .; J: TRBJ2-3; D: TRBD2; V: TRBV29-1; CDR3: CSVKGLAGGDTQYF; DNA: TGCAGCGTTAAGGGGCTAGCGGGAGGTGATACGCAGTATTTT
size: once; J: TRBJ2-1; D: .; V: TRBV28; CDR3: CASSLRQGGDEQFF; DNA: TGTGCCAGCAGTTTACGGCAGGGCGGCGATGAGCAGTTCTTC
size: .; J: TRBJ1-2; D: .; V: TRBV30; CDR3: CAWTLTQPNYGYTF; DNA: TGTGCCTGGACCCTCACGCAACCCAACTATGGCTACACCTTC
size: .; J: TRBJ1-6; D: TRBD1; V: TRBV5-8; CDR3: CASSLVKTGRNSPLHF; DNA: TGTGCCAGCAGCTTGGTGAAGACAGGGCGAAATTCACCCCTCCACTTT
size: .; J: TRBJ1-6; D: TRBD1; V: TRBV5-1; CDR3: CASSWEGQGDNSPLHF; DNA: TGCGCCAGCAGCTGGGAGGGACAGGGAGATAATTCACCCCTCCACTTT
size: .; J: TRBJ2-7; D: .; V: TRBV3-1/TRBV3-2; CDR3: CASSQDYRAEQYF; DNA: TGTGCCAGCAGCCAAGATTACAGGGCCGAGCAGTACTTC
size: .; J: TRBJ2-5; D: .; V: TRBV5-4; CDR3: CASSLNQETQYF; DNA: TGTGCCAGCAGCCTAAACCAAGAGACCCAGTACTTC
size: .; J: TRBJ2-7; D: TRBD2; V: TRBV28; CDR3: CASSLRGGSRYEQYF; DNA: TGTGCCAGCAGCCTTCGGGGCGGGAGTAGGTACGAGCAGTACTTC
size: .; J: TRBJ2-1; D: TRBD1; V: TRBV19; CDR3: CASMVTGGLNEQFF; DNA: TGTGCCAGTATGGTGACAGGGGGCCTCAATGAGCAGTTCTTC
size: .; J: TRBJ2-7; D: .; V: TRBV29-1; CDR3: CSVEVRGYEQYF; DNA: TGCAGCGTTGAAGTTCGGGGTTACGAGCAGTACTTC
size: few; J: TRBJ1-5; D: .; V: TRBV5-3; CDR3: CARSIPGGRWKDNQPQHF; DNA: TGTGCCAGAAGCATTCCCGGGGGGCGGTGGAAGGACAATCAGCCCCAGCATTTT
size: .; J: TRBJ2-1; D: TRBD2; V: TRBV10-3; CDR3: CAISDGLAGGGNYNEQFF; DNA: TGTGCCATCAGTGACGGACTAGCGGGAGGCGGGAATTACAATGAGCAGTTCTTC
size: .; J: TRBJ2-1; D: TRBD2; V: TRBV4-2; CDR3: CASSQVAGGPYNEQFF; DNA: TGTGCCAGCAGCCAAGTAGCGGGAGGGCCCTACAATGAGCAGTTCTTC
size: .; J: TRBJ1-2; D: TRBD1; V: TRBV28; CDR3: CATETGSYGYTF; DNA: TGTGCCACCGAGACAGGGAGCTATGGCTACACCTTC
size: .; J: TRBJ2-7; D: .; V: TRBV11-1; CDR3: CASSLLQGGSYEQYF; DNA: TGTGCCAGCAGCTTATTGCAGGGGGGTTCGTACGAGCAGTACTTC
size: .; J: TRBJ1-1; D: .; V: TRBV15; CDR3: CATSRDRGVNTEAFF; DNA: TGTGCCACCAGCAGAGATAGGGGGGTGAACACTGAAGCTTTCTTT
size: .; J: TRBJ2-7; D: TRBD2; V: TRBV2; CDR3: CASSAASGSYEQYF; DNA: TGTGCCAGCAGTGCGGCTAGCGGGAGCTACGAGCAGTACTTC
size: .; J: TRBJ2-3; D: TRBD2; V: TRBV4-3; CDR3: CASSQDWASGRMGSDTQYF; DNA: TGCGCCAGCAGCCAAGATTGGGCTAGCGGGAGGATGGGATCAGATACGCAGTATTTT
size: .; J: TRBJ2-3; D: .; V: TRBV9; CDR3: CASSVDLPDTQYF; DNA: TGTGCCAGCAGCGTAGACCTTCCAGATACGCAGTATTTT
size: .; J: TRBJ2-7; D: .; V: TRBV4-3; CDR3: CTSSDRQTLPYEQYF; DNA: TGCACCAGCAGCGACCGACAGACCCTACCCTACGAGCAGTACTTC
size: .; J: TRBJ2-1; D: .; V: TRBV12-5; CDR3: CASVPIQDNEQFF; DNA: TGTGCTAGTGTTCCGATACAGGACAATGAGCAGTTCTTC
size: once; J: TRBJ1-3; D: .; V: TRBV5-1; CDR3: CASSLSGPAGNTIYF; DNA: TGCGCCAGCAGCCTCTCTGGGCCGGCTGGAAACACCATATATTTT
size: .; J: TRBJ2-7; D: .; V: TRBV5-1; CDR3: CASSSLAKGYEQYF; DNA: TGCGCCAGCAGCTCTTTAGCGAAGGGGTACGAGCAGTACTTC
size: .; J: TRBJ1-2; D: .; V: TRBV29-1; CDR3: CSVDHYGYTF; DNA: TGCAGCGTTGACCACTATGGCTACACCTTC
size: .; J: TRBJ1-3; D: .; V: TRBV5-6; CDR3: CASSLTGPSSGNTIYF; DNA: TGTGCCAGCAGCCTGACAGGACCGAGCTCTGGAAACACCATATATTTT
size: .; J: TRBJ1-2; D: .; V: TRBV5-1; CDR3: CASSEGTADHFYGYTF; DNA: TGCGCCAGCAGCGAGGGGACGGCCGACCATTTCTATGGCTACACCTTC
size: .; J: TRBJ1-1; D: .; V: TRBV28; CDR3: CASSRLTEAFF; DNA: TGTGCCAGCAGCCGCCTCACTGAAGCTTTCTTT
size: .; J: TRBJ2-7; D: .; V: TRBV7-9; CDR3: CASSLGAGRYEQYF; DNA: TGTGCCAGCAGCTTAGGGGCAGGGCGGTACGAGCAGTACTTC
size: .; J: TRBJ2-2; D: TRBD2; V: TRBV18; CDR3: CASSPREGRTGELFF; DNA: TGTGCCAGCTCACCAAGGGAGGGGCGCACCGGGGAGCTGTTTTTT
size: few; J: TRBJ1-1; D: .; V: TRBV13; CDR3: CASQELGQLNTEAFF; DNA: TGTGCCAGCCAGGAATTGGGGCAGCTGAACACTGAAGCTTTCTTT
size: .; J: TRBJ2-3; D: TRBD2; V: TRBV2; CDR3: CASSEGYRGTSGRADTQYF; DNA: TGTGCCAGCAGTGAAGGTTACAGGGGGACTAGCGGGAGGGCAGATACGCAGTATTTT
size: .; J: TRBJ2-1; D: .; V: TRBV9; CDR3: CASSGSEQFF; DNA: TGTGCCAGCAGCGGTAGCGAGCAGTTCTTC